Each of the 14 T cell receptor beta chains below was sequenced from the same sample in a study of control samples from healthy donors and cancer patients. Assay used: immunoSEQ multiplex PCR; TCRdb lists only in-frame clones, some missing. This sample has some 410,000 clones, with 75% to 95% found just once. Sequences were obtained from PBMCs. The origin of the receptors is a man in his forties with head and neck cancer.

This chain links TRBV5-5 with TRBJ2-4, with TRBD2 matching 7 bases. After removal of 4 bases from V and 6 bases from J, the junction contained 13 bases not matched to a gene. Germline V gene lookup returns CDR1 SGHKS and CDR2 YYEKEE (reference sequence). The CDR3 is made up of 16 amino acids. The CDR3, as DNA: TGTGCCAGCAGCCCCCTCCCCGGAGGCGGGGGAAACATTCAGTACTTC. It encodes CASSPLPGGGGNIQYF.

J is TRBJ1-2 and V is TRBV4-3, with D perhaps matching TRBD1 (5 bases). The CDR3 length is 15 residues. Trimming stripped 0 bases from V and 3 bases from J, with 11 bases between. CDR1 is LGHNA and CDR2 is YSLEER in the germline V gene. This CDR3 is CASSQDNGGDYGYTF. DNA for the CDR3: TGCGCCAGCAGCCAAGATAATGGAGGGGACTATGGCTACACCTTC.

The V and J genes are TRBV6-4 and TRBJ1-5; no definite D call. The CDR3 loop spans 13 amino acids. The germline gives CDR1 MRHNA, CDR2 SNTAGT. Trimming pared 6 bases from V and 5 bases from J, leaving 11 bases between. The CDR3 nucleotides are TGTGCCAGCAGCGCGGACCGTGATCAGCCCCAGCATTTT. It specifies CASSADRDQPQHF.

The chain employs TRBV5-1 and TRBJ1-1; D remains unclear. CDR1 SGHRS and CDR2 YFSETQ come from the germline V gene. The CDR3 runs to 15 residues. V was pared by 4 bases and J by 8 bases, with 21 bases between. CDR3 region: CASSPRSVPRPEAFF. The CDR3 nucleotides are TGCGCCAGCAGCCCAAGGTCAGTTCCCAGACCCGAAGCTTTCTTT.

The CDR3 region is CASSLLFRLAGHNEQFF. CDR3 nucleotide sequence: TGTGCCAGCAGTTTATTATTCAGACTAGCGGGACACAATGAGCAGTTCTTC. The chain joins TRBV28 to TRBJ2-1; 11 bases line up with TRBD2. The CDR3 is 17 amino acids. Germline V CDR1 and CDR2: MDHEN, SYDVKM. Unmatched junction bases numbered 7, after V lost 1 base and J lost 5 bases.

This clone was picked up one time. The rearrangement joins TRBV7-9 to TRBJ2-7; 9 bases align to TRBD1. The CDR3 length is 14 residues. V lost 5 bases, J lost 2 bases, and 4 bases stayed unmatched. Germline loops: CDR1 SEHNR, CDR2 FQNEAQ (reference sequence). The CDR3 nucleotides read TGTGCCAGCAGCCCGGGACAGGGACCCTACGAGCAGTACTTC. This gives the protein CASSPGQGPYEQYF.

The V call is TRBV9, the J call TRBJ2-5; 12 bases are a match to TRBD2. Germline V gene data show CDR1 as SGDLS and CDR2 as YYNGEE. Trimming removed 0 bases from V and 5 bases from J; junction bases left unmatched: 11. The CDR3 is 18 residues long. CDR3 in amino acids: CASSVGSSGRAARETQYF. In DNA form, the CDR3 reads TGTGCCAGCAGCGTAGGCTCTAGCGGGAGGGCGGCCCGCGAGACCCAGTACTTC.

The V call is TRBV4-3, the J call TRBJ1-6; unclear D gene. Per the germline V gene, CDR1 is LGHNA and CDR2 is YSLEER. V lost 1 base, J lost 0 bases, and 10 bases lay in between. The CDR3 length is 17 residues. CDR3 amino acids: CASSQALPSSYNSPLHF. CDR3 DNA: TGCGCCAGCAGCCAAGCCCTGCCCAGCTCCTATAATTCACCCCTCCACTTT.

The rearrangement links TRBV6-6 to TRBJ2-1; D may be TRBD1 (6 bases). This CDR3 comprises 12 residues. Trimming shortened V by 6 bases and J by 10 bases, and 13 bases separated the two germline ends. Germline CDR1 MNHNY, CDR2 SVGAGI (reference sequence). The CDR3 nucleotides read TGTGCCAGCAGCCCAACAGGGAGCGAGCAGTTCTTC. Translated: CASSPTGSEQFF.

This chain uses TRBV6-8 with TRBJ2-7; 7 bases match TRBD2. The CDR3 consists of 15 residues. CDR1 is MNHGY, CDR2 SAAAGT, per germline. With 7 bases clipped from V and 6 bases from J, the junction kept 15 bases outside the gene matches. The CDR3 bases are TGTGCCAGCAATAAAATACCGGGACTACAAGGCGAGCAGTACTTC. Protein product: CASNKIPGLQGEQYF.

The chain uses TRBV7-6 and TRBJ1-1; unclear D gene. CDR3 size: 17 residues. V lost 1 base and J 7 bases, leaving 22 bases between the germline ends. CDR1 and CDR2 (germline): SGHVS, FNYEAQ. The DNA of the CDR3 is TGTGCCAGCAGCTTAGTTGATCAGCCACTTCTAAAAGGTGAAGCTTTCTTT. Translating it yields CASSLVDQPLLKGEAFF.

The rearrangement uses TRBV5-1 and TRBJ1-2, with 7 bases identical to TRBD1. The CDR3 has 14 residues. Per the germline V gene, CDR1 is SGHRS and CDR2 is YFSETQ. The ends lost 0 bases at V and 7 bases at J; junction bases unmatched: 6. The CDR3 region is CASSLEQGMSGYTF. The CDR3 nucleotides read TGCGCCAGCAGCTTGGAACAGGGGATGTCTGGCTACACCTTC.

The rearrangement links TRBV5-1 to TRBJ2-7, with TRBD1 matching 9 bases. Germline CDR1 is SGHRS and CDR2 is YFSETQ. The CDR3 has 14 residues. V trimming: 0 bases; J trimming: 6 bases; junction bases outside the gene matches: 4. The CDR3 DNA is TGCGCCAGCAGCTTGGAACAGGGGGCATTCGAGCAGTACTTC. This encodes CASSLEQGAFEQYF.

DNA for the CDR3: TGTGCCAGCAGCTTGGGGGCGGGAGGCCTCACAGATACGCAGTATTTT. Its protein product is CASSLGAGGLTDTQYF. The chain has TRBV11-3 and TRBJ2-3; 8 bases match TRBD2. The V and J ends lost 3 bases and 2 bases, in that order; junction bases with no gene match: 7. The CDR3 is 16 amino acids. Looked up from germline, CDR1 is SGHNT and CDR2 is YENEEA.